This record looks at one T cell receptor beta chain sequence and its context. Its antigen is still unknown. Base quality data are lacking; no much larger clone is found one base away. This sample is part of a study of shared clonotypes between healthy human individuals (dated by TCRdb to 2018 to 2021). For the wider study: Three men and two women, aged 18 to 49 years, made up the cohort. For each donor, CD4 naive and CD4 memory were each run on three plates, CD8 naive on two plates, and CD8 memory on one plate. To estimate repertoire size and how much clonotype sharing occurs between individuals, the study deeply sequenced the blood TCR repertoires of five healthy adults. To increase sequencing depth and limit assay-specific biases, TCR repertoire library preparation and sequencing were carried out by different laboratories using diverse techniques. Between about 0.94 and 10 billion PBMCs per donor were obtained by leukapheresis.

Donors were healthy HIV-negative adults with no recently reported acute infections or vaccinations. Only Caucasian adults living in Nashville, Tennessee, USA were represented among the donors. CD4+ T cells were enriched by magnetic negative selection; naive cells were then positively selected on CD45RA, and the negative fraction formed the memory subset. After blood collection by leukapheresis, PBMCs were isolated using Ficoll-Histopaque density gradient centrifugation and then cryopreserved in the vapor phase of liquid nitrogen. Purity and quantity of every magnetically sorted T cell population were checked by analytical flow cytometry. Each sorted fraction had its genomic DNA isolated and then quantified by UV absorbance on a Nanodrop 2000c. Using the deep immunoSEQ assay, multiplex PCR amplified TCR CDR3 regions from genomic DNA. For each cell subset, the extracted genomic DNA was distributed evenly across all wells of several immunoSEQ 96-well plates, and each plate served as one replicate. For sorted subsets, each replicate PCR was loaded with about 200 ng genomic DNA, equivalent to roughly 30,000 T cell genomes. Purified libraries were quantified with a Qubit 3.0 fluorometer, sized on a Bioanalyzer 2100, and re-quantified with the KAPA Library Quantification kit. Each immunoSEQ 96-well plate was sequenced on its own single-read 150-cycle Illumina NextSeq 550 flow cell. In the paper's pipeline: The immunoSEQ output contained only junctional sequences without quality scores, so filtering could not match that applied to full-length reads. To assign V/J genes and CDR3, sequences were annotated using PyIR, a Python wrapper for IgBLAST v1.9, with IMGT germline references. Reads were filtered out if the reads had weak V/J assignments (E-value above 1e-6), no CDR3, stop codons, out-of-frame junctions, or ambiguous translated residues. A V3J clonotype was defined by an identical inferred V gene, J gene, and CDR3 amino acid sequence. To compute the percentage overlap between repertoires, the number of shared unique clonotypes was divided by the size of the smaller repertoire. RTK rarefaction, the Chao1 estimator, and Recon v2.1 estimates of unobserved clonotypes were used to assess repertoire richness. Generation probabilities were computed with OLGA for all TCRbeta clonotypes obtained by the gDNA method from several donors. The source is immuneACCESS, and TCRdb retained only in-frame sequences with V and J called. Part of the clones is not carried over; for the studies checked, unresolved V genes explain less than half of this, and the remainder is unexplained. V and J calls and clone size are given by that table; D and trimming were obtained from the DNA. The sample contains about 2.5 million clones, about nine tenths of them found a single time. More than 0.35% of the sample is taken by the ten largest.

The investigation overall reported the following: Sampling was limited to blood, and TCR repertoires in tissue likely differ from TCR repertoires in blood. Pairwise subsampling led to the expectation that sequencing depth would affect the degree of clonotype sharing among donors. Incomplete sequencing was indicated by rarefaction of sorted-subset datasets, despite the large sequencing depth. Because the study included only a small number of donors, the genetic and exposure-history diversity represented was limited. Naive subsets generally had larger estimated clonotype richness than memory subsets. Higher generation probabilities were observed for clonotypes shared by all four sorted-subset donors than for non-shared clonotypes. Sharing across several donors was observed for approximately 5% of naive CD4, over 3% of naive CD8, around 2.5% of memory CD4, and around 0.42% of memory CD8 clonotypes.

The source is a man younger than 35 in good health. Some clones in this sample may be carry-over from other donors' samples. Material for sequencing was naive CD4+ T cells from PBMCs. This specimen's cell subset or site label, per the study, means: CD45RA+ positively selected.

In nucleotides, the sequence is TGTGCCAGCAGGCGGCTCTCTGGGGCCAACGTCCTGACTTTC. This yields the protein CASRRLSGANVLTF. The rearranged chain carries TRBV11-1 and TRBJ2-6; no confident D gene assignment can be made. Based on the germline V gene (reference sequence), the CDR1 and CDR2 sequences are SGHAT and FQDESV. Spanning cysteine to phenylalanine, the CDR3 consists of 14 amino acids. Only CDR3 DNA remains: 42 bases, in frame from the first base. Trimming costs V 6 bases and J 0 bases, and their ends lie 6 bases apart.